Following are 27 T cell receptor beta chains from one sample sequenced in a study of post-analysis software for immune sequencing data. Study-wide results and limits: Compared with controls, patients had more of about 5 TRBV segments, including TRBV5-6, TRBV5-1 and TRBV20-1.

These receptors have no known antigen. Tagging with unique molecular identifiers was a feature of the TCR beta cDNA libraries. TCRdb fed the PCR reads into MiXCR, producing one record per CDR3 protein. Of approximately 690,000 distinct CDR3 sequences in the sample, approximately 59% were seen once. What was sequenced was blood. Every receptor here comes from a girl aged 2-10 years with multiple sclerosis.

The gene calls are TRBV12-3 or TRBV12-4 and TRBJ2-5; tentative D call: TRBD2 (7 bases). This CDR3 is built from 16 residues. V was shortened by 3 bases and J by 5 bases, with 19 bases between the two germline ends. The CDR3 protein is CASSFSGEGGPETQYF. The CDR3 bases are TGTGCCAGCAGTTTTTCGGGAGAGGGGGGGCCGGAGACCCAGTACTTC.

In its sample, this clonotype was seen a few times. The chain has TRBV29-1 and TRBJ1-1, with 7 bases that match TRBD1. This CDR3 is 14 amino acids long. CDR1 is SQVTM and CDR2 is ANQGSEA in the germline V gene. With V trimmed by 6 bases and J by 6 bases, 13 bases remained unmatched. The CDR3: CSVRDRGSIAEAFF. The CDR3 DNA is TGCAGCGTCCGGGACAGAGGATCGATCGCTGAAGCTTTCTTT. Using reference TRBV29-1 and TRBJ1-1 for the parts outside the CDR3, the full variable domain is SAVISQKPSRDICQRGTSLTIQCQVDSQVTMMFWYRQQPGQSLTLIATANQGSEATYESGFVIDKFPISRPNLTFSTLTVSNMSPEDSSIYLCSVRDRGSIAEAFFGQGTRLTVV.

This rearrangement joins TRBV5-1 to TRBJ1-1; D gene ambiguous. The CDR3 has 13 residues. V lost 6 bases to trimming and J lost 3 bases, with 12 bases between them. Germline assignment: CDR1 SGHRS and CDR2 YFSETQ. The CDR3 protein is CASMGGGDTEAFF. The CDR3 bases are TGCGCCAGCATGGGAGGTGGGGACACTGAAGCTTTCTTT.

This chain links TRBV28 with TRBJ2-1, with TRBD2 as a possible D gene (5 bases). Germline loops: CDR1 MDHEN, CDR2 SYDVKM. This CDR3 contains 14 residues. Between the trimmed V and J ends, which lost 7 bases and 0 bases, there was a span of 10 bases. The CDR3 loop is CASTGVSSYNEQFF. As DNA, the CDR3 is TGTGCCAGCACCGGGGTCAGCTCCTACAATGAGCAGTTCTTC. The full variable domain, rest sourced from reference TRBV28 and TRBJ2-1, is DVKVTQSSRYLVKRTGEKVFLECVQDMDHENMFWYRQDPGLGLRLIYFSYDVKMKEKGDIPEGYSVSREKKERFSLILESASTNQTSMYLCASTGVSSYNEQFFGPGTRLTVL.

This chain links TRBV3-1 with TRBJ2-1; D gene ambiguous. Germline V gene lookup returns CDR1 LGHDT and CDR2 YNNKEL (reference sequence). Trimming pared 0 bases from V and 4 bases from J, leaving 16 bases between. There are 17 residues in the CDR3. This CDR3 reads CASSQDIALVGYNEQFF. The CDR3 nucleotides read TGTGCCAGCAGCCAAGATATAGCTTTAGTGGGGTACAATGAGCAGTTCTTC.

The chain is built from TRBV30 and TRBJ1-1, with D hard to call. CDR1 GTSNPN and CDR2 SVGIG come from the germline V gene (reference sequence). V dropped 4 bases and J dropped 6 bases, with 9 bases sitting between them. CDR3 length: 11 amino acids. CDR3 sequence reads: CAWTPRAEAFF. The CDR3 DNA sequence: TGTGCCTGGACGCCGAGGGCTGAAGCTTTCTTT.

This chain's CDR3 is CASSQVLFGTAANEKLFF. CDR3 coding DNA: TGCGCCAGCAGCCAAGTTTTGTTCGGGACAGCAGCTAATGAAAAACTGTTTTTT. The rearrangement links TRBV4-3 to TRBJ1-4; TRBD1 agrees at 7 bases. V was clipped by 1 base and J by 3 bases; unmatched bases: 11. The CDR3 has 18 amino acids. Germline assignment: CDR1 LGHNA and CDR2 YSLEER.

This clonotype was counted between two and nine times. The rearrangement joins TRBV29-1 to TRBJ2-4; tentative D call: TRBD2 (6 bases). Germline V gives CDR1 SQVTM, CDR2 ANQGSEA. The CDR3 runs 16 residues. V lost 4 bases and J lost 13, with 29 bases in between. As DNA, the CDR3 is TGCAGCGTTGGGGTTTACGCGGGGAGCGCAAGCGGCCAGCAGTACTTC. Translated: CSVGVYAGSASGQQYF.

This sequence joins TRBV11-2 and TRBJ2-5; TRBD1 matches at 7 bases. The V gene end was trimmed by 1 base and the J gene end by 5 bases; junction bases not matched to a gene: 10. From germline, CDR1 is SGHAT and CDR2 FQNNGV. CDR3 length: 16 residues. The CDR3 nucleotides are TGTGCCAGCAGCTTAGGCGAGCTGACAGGGCAGGAGACCCAGTACTTC. Its protein product is CASSLGELTGQETQYF.

The rearrangement uses TRBV5-1 and TRBJ2-7, with 8 bases matching TRBD2. The CDR3 contains 15 residues. The germline V gene encodes CDR1 SGHRS and CDR2 YFSETQ. V trimming: 4 bases; J trimming: 1 base; junction bases outside the gene matches: 7. The CDR3 DNA is TGCGCCAGCAGCCTGGAGCGGGAGCGATCCTACGAGCAGTACTTC. This gives the protein CASSLERERSYEQYF.

This clonotype was observed a single time. One end of the junction fails to match germline, which may point to a read error. The chain couples TRBV5-5 to TRBJ2-5; tentatively, D is TRBD1 (6 bases). Germline CDR1 reads SGHKS; CDR2 reads YYEKEE (reference sequence). This CDR3 has 13 residues. The CDR3 DNA is TGTGCCAGCAGCCCGGACAGCCAAGGGACCCAGTACTTC. Translated: CASSPDSQGTQYF.

A few counts support this clonotype. DNA of the CDR3: TGTGCCAGCTCACCGGAAGTTGTGCAGTTCTTC. Its protein is CASSPEVVQFF. The chain links TRBV18 to TRBJ2-1; D uncertain. Germline loops: CDR1 KGHSH, CDR2 LQKENI. V lost 3 bases to trimming and J lost 12 bases, with 9 bases between them. The CDR3 covers 11 residues.

This clonotype has a handful of counts. This sequence joins TRBV20-1 and TRBJ1-4; D may be TRBD1 (6 bases). Trimming left V 2 bases short and J 4 bases short, with 11 bases between. Per the germline V gene, CDR1 is DFQATT and CDR2 is SNEGSKA (reference sequence). The CDR3 contains 14 residues. CDR3 sequence reads: CSARRQAINEKLFF. For the CDR3, the DNA is TGCAGTGCTAGAAGACAGGCGATTAATGAAAAACTGTTTTTT.

This chain links TRBV27 with TRBJ2-3; 9 nucleotides line up with TRBD2. The length of the CDR3 is 16 residues. J gave up 3 bases and V 6 bases, and 10 bases lay outside the gene matches. Germline V gene data show CDR1 as MNHEY and CDR2 as SMNVEV (reference sequence). The CDR3 sequence is CASRVLASGNTDTQYF. CDR3 nucleotide sequence: TGTGCCAGCAGGGTGTTGGCTAGCGGGAATACAGATACGCAGTATTTT.

The rearrangement uses TRBV29-1 and TRBJ2-7; 10 bases align to TRBD2. Germline CDR1 is SQVTM and CDR2 is ANQGSEA. CDR3 size: 12 residues. V was clipped by 5 bases and J by 4 bases; unmatched bases: 2. The CDR3 loop reads CSVSGRDYEQYF. As DNA, the CDR3 is TGCAGCGTTAGCGGGAGGGATTACGAGCAGTACTTC.

CDR3 nucleotides: TGTGCTAGTGGTCTACTCAGCACAGATACGCAGTATTTT. Protein product: CASGLLSTDTQYF. This chain links TRBV12-5 with TRBJ2-3, with D unresolved. Germline CDR1 is LGHNT and CDR2 is FRNRAP. The CDR3 spans 13 residues. Deletions cut 5 bases from V and 0 bases from J, with 6 bases between.

The chain links TRBV4-1 to TRBJ2-7, with TRBD1 matching 8 bases. J gave up 3 bases and V 6 bases, and 4 bases lay outside the gene matches. The CDR3 has 13 residues. The germline gives CDR1 MGHRA, CDR2 YSYEKL. The CDR3 is CASRRTGSYEQYF. DNA for the CDR3: TGCGCCAGCAGGCGGACAGGGAGCTACGAGCAGTACTTC.

This clonotype turned up a few times. The gene calls are TRBV20-1 and TRBJ2-3; a weak D match, TRBD2 (6 bases). V lost 8 bases, J lost 0 bases, and 27 bases lay in between. The germline gives CDR1 DFQATT, CDR2 SNEGSKA (reference sequence). This CDR3 is built from 18 residues. CDR3 amino acids: CSIYFGGLSKSSTDTQYF. The DNA for the CDR3 is TGCAGTATCTACTTTGGGGGACTCAGTAAATCTAGCACAGATACGCAGTATTTT.

The V gene is TRBV5-1, the J gene TRBJ2-1; TRBD1 matches 9 bases. The CDR3 runs 18 residues. Germline V CDR1 and CDR2: SGHRS, YFSETQ. Trimming cost V 4 bases and J 0 bases; bases outside gene matches: 11. The CDR3 sequence: CASSGDRDKWGSYNEQFF. In nucleotides, the CDR3 is TGCGCCAGCAGCGGGGACAGGGACAAGTGGGGCTCCTACAATGAGCAGTTCTTC. Complete variable domain (other parts from reference TRBV5-1 and TRBJ2-1): KAGVTQTPRYLIKTRGQQVTLSCSPISGHRSVSWYQQTPGQGLQFLFEYFSETQRNKGNFPGRFSGRQFSNSRSEMNVSTLELGDSALYLCASSGDRDKWGSYNEQFFGPGTRLTVL.

The CDR3 region is CASTHPGQGRRETQYF. In nucleotides, the CDR3 is TGTGCCAGCACCCACCCGGGACAGGGAAGGCGAGAGACCCAGTACTTC. V usage is TRBV6-1 and J usage is TRBJ2-5; 9 bases align to TRBD1. Germline V gene data show CDR1 as MNHNS and CDR2 as SASEGT. This CDR3 is built from 16 residues. The V and J ends lost 7 bases and 4 bases, in that order; junction bases with no gene match: 13.

The chain combines TRBV9 with TRBJ2-1, with a tentative D call TRBD1 (5 bases). Germline CDR1 is SGDLS and CDR2 is YYNGEE. Between the trimmed V and J ends, which lost 0 bases and 9 bases, there was a span of 10 bases. This CDR3 has 13 residues. The CDR3 loop reads CASSVEVRAEQFF. The DNA for the CDR3 is TGTGCCAGCAGCGTAGAGGTCAGGGCTGAGCAGTTCTTC.

The genes are TRBV20-1 and TRBJ2-1, with unresolved D. This CDR3 spans 13 amino acids. The V end lost 5 bases, the J end lost 6 bases, and 14 bases lay between the germline ends. Germline loops: CDR1 DFQATT, CDR2 SNEGSKA (reference sequence). The CDR3 loop is CSAAQAVINEQFF. CDR3 bases: TGCAGTGCTGCCCAAGCCGTGATCAATGAGCAGTTCTTC.

This chain uses TRBV5-5 with TRBJ2-1; D uncertain. Germline V gene data show CDR1 as SGHKS and CDR2 as YYEKEE (reference sequence). Trimming left V 0 bases short and J 9 bases short, with 22 bases between. CDR3 length: 17 amino acids. CDR3: CASSLEGGVSPRSEQFF. CDR3 DNA sequence: TGTGCCAGCAGCTTGGAGGGCGGTGTCAGTCCCCGTTCTGAGCAGTTCTTC.

This clonotype occurred a few times. The gene calls are TRBV5-1 and TRBJ2-3, with TRBD2 matching over 9 bases. Trimming cost V 7 bases and J 3 bases; bases outside gene matches: 9. CDR3 size: 15 residues. Germline V gene lookup returns CDR1 SGHRS and CDR2 YFSETQ. CDR3 nucleotide sequence: TGCGCCAGCTGCCTAGCGGGAAATCCGACAGATACGCAGTATTTT. Protein product: CASCLAGNPTDTQYF.

V usage is TRBV20-1 and J usage is TRBJ2-3; 8 bases are a match to TRBD1. From germline, CDR1 is DFQATT and CDR2 SNEGSKA (reference sequence). The CDR3 sequence is 13 residues long. The V and J ends lost 6 bases and 5 bases, in that order; junction bases with no gene match: 7. In nucleotides, the CDR3 is TGCAGTGCGAGGACAGGGCTTATAGATACGCAGTATTTT. It translates to CSARTGLIDTQYF.

J is TRBJ2-1 and V is TRBV28; the match to TRBD2 covers 12 bases. The CDR3 extends over 15 amino acids. The V gene's germline CDR1 is MDHEN and CDR2 SYDVKM. J gave up 8 bases and V 8 bases, and 10 bases lay outside the gene matches. CDR3 bases: TGTGCCAGCGGGTACTCTAGCGGGGGGGCCTATGAGCAGTTCTTC. As protein: CASGYSSGGAYEQFF.

J is TRBJ2-4 and V is TRBV7-2; 7 positions match TRBD2. The germline V gene has CDR1 SGHTA and CDR2 FQGNSA. Trimming cost V 4 bases and J 7 bases; bases outside gene matches: 4. This CDR3 spans 13 amino acids. The CDR3 DNA reads TGTGCCAGCAGCTCCCTAGCGGTGAACATTCAGTACTTC. It encodes CASSSLAVNIQYF.